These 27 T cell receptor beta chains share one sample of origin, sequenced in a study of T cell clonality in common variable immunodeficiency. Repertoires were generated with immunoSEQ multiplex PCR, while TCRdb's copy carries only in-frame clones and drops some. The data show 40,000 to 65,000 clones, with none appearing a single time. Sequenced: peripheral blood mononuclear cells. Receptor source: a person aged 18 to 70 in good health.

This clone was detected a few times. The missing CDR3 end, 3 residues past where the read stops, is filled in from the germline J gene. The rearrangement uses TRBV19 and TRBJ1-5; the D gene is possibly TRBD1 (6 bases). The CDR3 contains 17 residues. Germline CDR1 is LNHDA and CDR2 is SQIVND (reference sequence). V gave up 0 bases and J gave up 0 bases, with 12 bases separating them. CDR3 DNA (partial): TGTGCCAGTAGTATAGAGGGGACATTTTATAGCAATCAGCCC. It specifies CASSIEGTFYSNQP. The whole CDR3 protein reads CASSIEGTFYSNQPQHF.

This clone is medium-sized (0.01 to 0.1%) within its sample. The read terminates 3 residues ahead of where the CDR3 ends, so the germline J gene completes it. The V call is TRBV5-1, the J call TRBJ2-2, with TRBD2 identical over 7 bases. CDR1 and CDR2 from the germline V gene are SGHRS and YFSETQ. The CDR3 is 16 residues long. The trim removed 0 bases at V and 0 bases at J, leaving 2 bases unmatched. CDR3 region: CASSLGLAANTGELFF. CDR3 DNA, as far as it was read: TGCGCCAGCAGCTTGGGGCTAGCGGCGAACACCGGGGAG. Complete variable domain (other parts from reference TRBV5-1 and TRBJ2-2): KAGVTQTPRYLIKTRGQQVTLSCSPISGHRSVSWYQQTPGQGLQFLFEYFSETQRNKGNFPGRFSGRQFSNSRSEMNVSTLELGDSALYLCASSLGLAANTGELFFGEGSRLTVL.

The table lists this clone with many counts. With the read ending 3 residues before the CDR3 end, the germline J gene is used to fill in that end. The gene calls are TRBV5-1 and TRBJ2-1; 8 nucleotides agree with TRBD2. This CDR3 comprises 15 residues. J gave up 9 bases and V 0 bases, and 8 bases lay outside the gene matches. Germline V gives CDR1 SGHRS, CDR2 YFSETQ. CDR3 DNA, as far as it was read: TGCGCCAGCAGCTTGGGGGCAAGCGGGAGTGCTGAG. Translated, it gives CASSLGASGSAE. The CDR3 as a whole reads CASSLGASGSAEQFF.

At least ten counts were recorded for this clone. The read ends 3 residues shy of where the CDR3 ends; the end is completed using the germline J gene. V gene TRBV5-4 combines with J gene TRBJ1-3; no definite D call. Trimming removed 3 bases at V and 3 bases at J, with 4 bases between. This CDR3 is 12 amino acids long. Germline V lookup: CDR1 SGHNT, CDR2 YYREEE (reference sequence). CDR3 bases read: TGTGCCAGCAGCTCCGGTGGAAACACC. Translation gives CASSSGGNT. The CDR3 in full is CASSSGGNTIYF.

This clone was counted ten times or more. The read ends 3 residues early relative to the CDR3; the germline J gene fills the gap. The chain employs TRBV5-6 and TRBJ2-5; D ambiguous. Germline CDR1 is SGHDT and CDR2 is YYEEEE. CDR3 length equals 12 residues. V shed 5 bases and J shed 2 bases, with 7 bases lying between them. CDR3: CASRANQETQYF. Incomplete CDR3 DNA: TGTGCCAGCAGGGCAAATCAAGAGACC.

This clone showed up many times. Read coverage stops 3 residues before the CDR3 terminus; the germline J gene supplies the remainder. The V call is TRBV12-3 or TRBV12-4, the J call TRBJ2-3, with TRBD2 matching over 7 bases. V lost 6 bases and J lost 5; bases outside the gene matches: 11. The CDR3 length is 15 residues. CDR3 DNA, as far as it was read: TGTGCCAGCAGACCTAGCGGCATCAAGGGAGATACG. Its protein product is CASRPSGIKGDT. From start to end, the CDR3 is CASRPSGIKGDTQYF.

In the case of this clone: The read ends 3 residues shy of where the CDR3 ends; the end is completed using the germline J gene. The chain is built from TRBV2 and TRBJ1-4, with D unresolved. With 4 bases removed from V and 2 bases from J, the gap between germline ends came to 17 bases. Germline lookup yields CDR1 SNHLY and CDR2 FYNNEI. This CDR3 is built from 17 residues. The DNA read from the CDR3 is TGTGCCAGCAGTGGCGAGTTGTGGTTCTCGACTAATGAAAAA. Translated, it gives CASSGELWFSTNEK. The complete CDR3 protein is CASSGELWFSTNEKLFF.

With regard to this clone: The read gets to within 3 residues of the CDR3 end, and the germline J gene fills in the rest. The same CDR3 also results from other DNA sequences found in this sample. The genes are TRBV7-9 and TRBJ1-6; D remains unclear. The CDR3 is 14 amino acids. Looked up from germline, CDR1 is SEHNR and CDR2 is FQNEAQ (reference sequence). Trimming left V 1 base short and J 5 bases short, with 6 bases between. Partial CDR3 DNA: TGTGCCAGCAGCTTAGTAGACAATAATTCACCC. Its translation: CASSLVDNNSP. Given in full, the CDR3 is CASSLVDNNSPLHF.

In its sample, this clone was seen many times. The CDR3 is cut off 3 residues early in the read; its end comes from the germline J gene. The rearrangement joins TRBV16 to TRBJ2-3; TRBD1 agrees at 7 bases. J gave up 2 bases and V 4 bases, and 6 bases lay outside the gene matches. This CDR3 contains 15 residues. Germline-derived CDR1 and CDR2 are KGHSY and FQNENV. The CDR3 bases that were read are TGTGCCAGCAGCCCGGGACAGTACTTCACAGATACG. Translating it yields CASSPGQYFTDT. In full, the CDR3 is CASSPGQYFTDTQYF. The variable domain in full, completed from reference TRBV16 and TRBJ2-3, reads GEEVAQTPKHLVRGEGQKAKLYCAPIKGHSYVFWYQQVLKNEFKFLISFQNENVFDETGMPKERFSAKCLPNSPCSLEIQATKLEDSAVYFCASSPGQYFTDTQYFGPGTRLTVL.

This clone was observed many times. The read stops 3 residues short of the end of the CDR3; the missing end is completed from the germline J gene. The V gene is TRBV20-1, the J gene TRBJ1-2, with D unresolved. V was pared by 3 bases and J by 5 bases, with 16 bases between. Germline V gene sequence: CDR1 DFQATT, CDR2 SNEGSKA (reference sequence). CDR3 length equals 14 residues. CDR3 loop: CSARGGHGVYGYTF. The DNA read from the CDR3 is TGCAGTGCTAGGGGAGGCCACGGGGTTTATGGC.

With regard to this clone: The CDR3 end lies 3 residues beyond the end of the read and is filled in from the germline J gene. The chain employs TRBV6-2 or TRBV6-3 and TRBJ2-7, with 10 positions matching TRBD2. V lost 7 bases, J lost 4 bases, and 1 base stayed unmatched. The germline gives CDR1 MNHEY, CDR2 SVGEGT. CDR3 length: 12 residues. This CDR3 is CASKLAGYEQYF. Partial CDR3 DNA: TGTGCCAGCAAACTAGCGGGGTACGAG.

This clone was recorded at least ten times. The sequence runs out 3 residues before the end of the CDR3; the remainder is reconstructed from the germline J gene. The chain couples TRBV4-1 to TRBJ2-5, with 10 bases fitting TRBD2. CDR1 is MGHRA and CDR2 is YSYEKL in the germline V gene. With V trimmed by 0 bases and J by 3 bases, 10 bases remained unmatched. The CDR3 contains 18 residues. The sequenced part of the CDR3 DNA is TGCGCCAGCAGCCAAGATTTTCTGTCTAGCGGGAGTGAAGAGACC. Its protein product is CASSQDFLSSGSEET. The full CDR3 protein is CASSQDFLSSGSEETQYF.

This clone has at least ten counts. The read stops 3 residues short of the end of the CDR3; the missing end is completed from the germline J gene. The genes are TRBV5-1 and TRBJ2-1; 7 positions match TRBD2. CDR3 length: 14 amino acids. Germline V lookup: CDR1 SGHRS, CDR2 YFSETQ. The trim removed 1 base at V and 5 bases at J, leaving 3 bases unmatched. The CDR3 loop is CASSLSGMNNEQFF. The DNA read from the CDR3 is TGCGCCAGCAGCTTGAGCGGGATGAACAATGAG.

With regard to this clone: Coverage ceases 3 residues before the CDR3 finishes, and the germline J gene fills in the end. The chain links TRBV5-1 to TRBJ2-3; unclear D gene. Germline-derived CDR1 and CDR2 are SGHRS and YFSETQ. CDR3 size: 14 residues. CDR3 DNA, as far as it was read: TGCGCCAGCAGCCAACTCGGTTACCAAGAGACG. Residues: CASSQLGYQET. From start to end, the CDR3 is CASSQLGYQETQYF.

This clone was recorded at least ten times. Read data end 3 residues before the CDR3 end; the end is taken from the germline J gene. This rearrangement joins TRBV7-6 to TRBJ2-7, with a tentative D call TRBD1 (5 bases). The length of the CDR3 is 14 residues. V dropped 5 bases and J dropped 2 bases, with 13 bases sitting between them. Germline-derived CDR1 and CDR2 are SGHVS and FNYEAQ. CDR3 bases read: TGTGCCAGCAGCCCTATGACAGAAACCTACGAG. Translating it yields CASSPMTETYE. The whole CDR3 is CASSPMTETYEQYF.

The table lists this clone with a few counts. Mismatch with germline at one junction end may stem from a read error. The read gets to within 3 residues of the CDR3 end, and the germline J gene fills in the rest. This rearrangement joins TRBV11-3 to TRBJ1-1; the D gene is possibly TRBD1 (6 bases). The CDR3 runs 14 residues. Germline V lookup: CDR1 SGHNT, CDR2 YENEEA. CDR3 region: CASSFGQLNAEAFF. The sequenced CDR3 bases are TGTGCCAGCAGCTTCGGACAGTTGAACGCTGAA.

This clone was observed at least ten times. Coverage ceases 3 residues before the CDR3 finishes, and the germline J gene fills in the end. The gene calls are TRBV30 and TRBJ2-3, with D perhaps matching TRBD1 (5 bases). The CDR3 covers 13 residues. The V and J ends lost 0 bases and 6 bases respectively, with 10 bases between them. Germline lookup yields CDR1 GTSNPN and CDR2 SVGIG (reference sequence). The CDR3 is CAWSVQPGDTQYF. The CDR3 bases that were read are TGTGCCTGGAGTGTACAGCCAGGGGATACG.

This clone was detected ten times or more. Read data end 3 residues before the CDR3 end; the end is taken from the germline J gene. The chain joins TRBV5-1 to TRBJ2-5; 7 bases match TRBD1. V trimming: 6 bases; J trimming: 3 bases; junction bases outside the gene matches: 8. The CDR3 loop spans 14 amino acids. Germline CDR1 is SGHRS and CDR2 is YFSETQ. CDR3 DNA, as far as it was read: TGCGCCAGCACACCTTCCGGGACAGAAGAGACC. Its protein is CASTPSGTEET. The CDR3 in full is CASTPSGTEETQYF.

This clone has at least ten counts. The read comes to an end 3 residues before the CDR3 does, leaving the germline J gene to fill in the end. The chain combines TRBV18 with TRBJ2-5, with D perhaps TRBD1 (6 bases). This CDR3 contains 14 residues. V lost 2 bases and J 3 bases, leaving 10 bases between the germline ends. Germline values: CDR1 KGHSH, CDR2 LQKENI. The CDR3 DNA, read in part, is TGTGCCAGCTCACCAAGGACAGACGAAGAGACC. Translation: CASSPRTDEET. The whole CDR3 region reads CASSPRTDEETQYF.

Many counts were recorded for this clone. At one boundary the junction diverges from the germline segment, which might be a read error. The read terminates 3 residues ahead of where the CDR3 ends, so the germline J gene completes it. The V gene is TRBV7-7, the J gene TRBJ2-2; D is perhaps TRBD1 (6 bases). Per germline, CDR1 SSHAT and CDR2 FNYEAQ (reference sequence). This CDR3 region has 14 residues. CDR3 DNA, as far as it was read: TGTGCTAGCAGCTCAAAAACAGGGACCGGGGAG. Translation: CASSSKTGTGE. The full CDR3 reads CASSSKTGTGELFF.

Here the CDR3 reads CASSLGLQGGETQYF. The DNA read from the CDR3 is TGTGCCAGCAGCTTAGGGCTACAGGGGGGAGAGACG. V is TRBV7-9 and J is TRBJ2-3, with 8 positions matching TRBD1. From the germline J gene comes the end of the CDR3, since the read stops 3 residues before it. Germline V lookup: CDR1 SEHNR, CDR2 FQNEAQ (reference sequence). The CDR3 consists of 15 residues.

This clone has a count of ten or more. The CDR3 DNA, read in part, is TGTGCCTGGGGACAGGAGGCCGTTAAGGGC. It specifies CAWGQEAVKG. The entire CDR3 protein is CAWGQEAVKGYTF. The chain is built from TRBV30 and TRBJ1-2; 7 nucleotides align to TRBD1. The CDR3 extends 3 residues past the end of the read, so its final part is completed from the germline J gene. Germline V gene lookup returns CDR1 GTSNPN and CDR2 SVGIG (reference sequence). The CDR3 contains 13 residues. The full variable domain, in which reference TRBV30 and TRBJ1-2 provide the parts outside the CDR3, is SQTIHQWPATLVQPVGSPLSLECTVEGTSNPNLYWYRQAAGRGLQLLFYSVGIGQISSEVPQNLSASRPQDRQFILSSKKLLLSDSGFYLCAWGQEAVKGYTFGSGTRLTVV.

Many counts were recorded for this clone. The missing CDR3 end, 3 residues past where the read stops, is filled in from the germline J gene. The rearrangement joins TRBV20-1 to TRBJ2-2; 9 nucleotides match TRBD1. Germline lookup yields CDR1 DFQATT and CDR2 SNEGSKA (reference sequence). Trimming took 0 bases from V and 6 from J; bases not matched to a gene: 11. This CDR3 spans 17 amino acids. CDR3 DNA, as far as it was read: TGCAGTGCTAGAGATACGGGGACAGGGTGGTACCCCGGGGAG. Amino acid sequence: CSARDTGTGWYPGE. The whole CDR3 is CSARDTGTGWYPGELFF.

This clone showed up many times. The CDR3 sequence: CASSYSTDIIYGYTF. Partial CDR3 DNA: TGTGCCAGCAGCTACTCGACAGATATAATCTATGGC. V and J are TRBV5-4 and TRBJ1-2, with D perhaps TRBD1 (5 bases). The DNA ends 3 residues before the CDR3 does, and the rest of the CDR3 is filled in from the germline J gene. Germline lookup yields CDR1 SGHNT and CDR2 YYREEE (reference sequence). Trimming shortened V by 3 bases and J by 4 bases, and 16 bases separated the two germline ends. The CDR3 loop spans 15 amino acids.

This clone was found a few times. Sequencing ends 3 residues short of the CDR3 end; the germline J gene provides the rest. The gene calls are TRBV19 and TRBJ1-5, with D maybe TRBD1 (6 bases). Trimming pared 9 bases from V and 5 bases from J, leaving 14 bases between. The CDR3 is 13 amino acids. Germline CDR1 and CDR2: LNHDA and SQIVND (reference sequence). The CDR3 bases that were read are TGTGCCAGCCAGGACAGATTGGATCAGCCC. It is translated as CASQDRLDQP. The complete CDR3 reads CASQDRLDQPQHF.

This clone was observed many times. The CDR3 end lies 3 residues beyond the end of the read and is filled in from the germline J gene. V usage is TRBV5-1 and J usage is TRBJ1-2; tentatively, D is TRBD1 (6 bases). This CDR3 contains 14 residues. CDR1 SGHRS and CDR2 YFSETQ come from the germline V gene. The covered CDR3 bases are TGCGCCAGCAGCTTGGACAGGCCCCAGGGGGGC. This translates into CASSLDRPQGG. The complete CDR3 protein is CASSLDRPQGGYTF.

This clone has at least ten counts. The DNA read from the CDR3 is TGCAGTGCTAGAGCCAGGGGGAGGGCAACTAATGAAAAA. It translates to CSARARGRATNEK. The full CDR3 sequence reads CSARARGRATNEKLFF. The chain uses TRBV20-1 and TRBJ1-4; TRBD1 aligns across 7 bases. Sequencing ends 3 residues short of the CDR3 end; the germline J gene provides the rest. Germline CDR1 is DFQATT and CDR2 is SNEGSKA (reference sequence). The CDR3 runs 16 residues. J was trimmed by 0 bases and V by 1 base; bases with no gene match: 5.